This entry describes one T cell receptor (beta chain). Its antigen is unidentified. The CDR3 extends over 14 amino acids. With V trimmed by 9 bases and J by 1 base, 4 bases remained unmatched. The germline V gene has CDR1 SNHLY and CDR2 FYNNEI. This entry comes from a study of cytomegalovirus exposure and HLA in healthy donors. PCR used 60 Vbeta primers and 13 Jbeta primers. Repertoires were generated with immunoSEQ multiplex PCR, while TCRdb's copy carries only in-frame clones and drops some. Among around 110,000 clones, 65% to 80% were seen once, and the ten largest hold around 5%. Study observations and caveats: Follow-up analysis seemed to connect common viral pathogens with several of the most significant clusters identified. Across donors, most TCRs were seen rarely, yet some public ones were widespread. A highly shared variant cluster was judged a likely technical artifact.

Healthy donors of bone marrow made up the group. The rearrangement links TRBV2 to TRBJ2-3; 10 nucleotides agree with TRBD2. The sequencing input was PBMCs. The receptor was derived from a man between 25 and 39 years old in good health and CMV-seropositive. In DNA, the CDR3 is TGTGCCAGTAACCTAGCGGGGGGCACAGATACGCAGTATTTT. It yields the protein CASNLAGGTDTQYF.